A selection of T cell receptor beta chains follows, all from one sample in a study of beta chain features in type 1 diabetes. The method was immunoSEQ multiplex PCR; TCRdb's version includes in-frame clones alone and lacks a portion of them. The repertoire includes fewer than 300,000 clones, roughly 20% of them detected once, and roughly 0.028% sits in the top ten. Sequencing used naive CD4+ T cells from blood. These receptors all come from a woman in her thirties or forties with type 1 diabetes. Both conserved end residues are part of each CDR3. The order of the fields is V gene, D gene, clone size, J gene, CDR3 protein, CDR3 DNA. The D gene is left open where the match is weak. Not all rows give a size; the values are once, few, many and, for expanded clones, a class.

v_gene: TRBV7-9; d_gene: -; abundance: -; j_gene: TRBJ1-2; CDR3aa: CASSSGQYYGYTF; CDR3nt: TGTGCCAGCAGCTCCGGACAGTACTATGGCTACACCTTC
v_gene: TRBV30; d_gene: -; abundance: few; j_gene: TRBJ1-1; CDR3aa: CASRGGRNTEAFF; CDR3nt: TGTGCCAGTAGGGGGGGAAGGAACACTGAAGCTTTCTTT
v_gene: TRBV7-3; d_gene: TRBD1; abundance: -; j_gene: TRBJ1-1; CDR3aa: CASSLSGQGEAFF; CDR3nt: TGTGCCAGCAGCTTAAGCGGACAGGGGGAAGCTTTCTTT
v_gene: TRBV29-1; d_gene: -; abundance: -; j_gene: TRBJ1-1; CDR3aa: CSVGVNENTEAFF; CDR3nt: TGCAGCGTTGGAGTGAATGAAAACACTGAAGCTTTCTTT
v_gene: TRBV5-6; d_gene: -; abundance: -; j_gene: TRBJ1-1; CDR3aa: CASSLFSGQFTEAFF; CDR3nt: TGTGCCAGCAGCTTGTTCTCCGGACAGTTCACTGAAGCTTTCTTT
v_gene: TRBV5-4; d_gene: TRBD2; abundance: -; j_gene: TRBJ2-6; CDR3aa: CASKTSGGSGANVLTF; CDR3nt: TGTGCCAGCAAGACTAGCGGGGGTTCTGGGGCCAACGTCCTGACTTTC
v_gene: TRBV4-1; d_gene: TRBD2; abundance: few; j_gene: TRBJ2-1; CDR3aa: CASSPGLGSYNEQFF; CDR3nt: TGCGCCAGCAGCCCGGGACTAGGATCCTACAATGAGCAGTTCTTC
v_gene: TRBV6-4; d_gene: -; abundance: -; j_gene: TRBJ1-5; CDR3aa: CASSEQSGQPQHF; CDR3nt: TGTGCCAGCAGTGAGCAGAGCGGTCAGCCCCAGCATTTT
v_gene: TRBV25-1; d_gene: -; abundance: -; j_gene: TRBJ2-5; CDR3aa: CASSELGGGRGETQYF; CDR3nt: TGTGCCAGCAGTGAATTAGGCGGGGGCCGAGGGGAGACCCAGTACTTC
v_gene: TRBV14; d_gene: -; abundance: -; j_gene: TRBJ2-1; CDR3aa: CASSPNNEQFF; CDR3nt: TGTGCCAGCAGCCCTAACAATGAGCAGTTCTTC
v_gene: TRBV5-1; d_gene: TRBD1; abundance: -; j_gene: TRBJ2-7; CDR3aa: CASSGRDRAYEQYF; CDR3nt: TGCGCCAGCAGCGGCCGGGACAGAGCCTACGAGCAGTACTTC
v_gene: TRBV5-1; d_gene: -; abundance: -; j_gene: TRBJ1-6; CDR3aa: CASTPVLQGAPLHF; CDR3nt: TGCGCCAGCACCCCGGTCCTACAGGGTGCACCCCTCCACTTT
v_gene: TRBV30; d_gene: -; abundance: few; j_gene: TRBJ1-2; CDR3aa: CAWSSLYGYTF; CDR3nt: TGTGCCTGGAGTAGCCTCTATGGCTACACCTTC
v_gene: TRBV29-1; d_gene: -; abundance: -; j_gene: TRBJ1-1; CDR3aa: CSVAGRMNTEAFF; CDR3nt: TGCAGCGTGGCGGGACGTATGAACACTGAAGCTTTCTTT
v_gene: TRBV29-1; d_gene: -; abundance: few; j_gene: TRBJ1-1; CDR3aa: CSVGTEAFF; CDR3nt: TGCAGCGTCGGGACTGAAGCTTTCTTT
v_gene: TRBV7-8; d_gene: -; abundance: few; j_gene: TRBJ2-3; CDR3aa: CASSLRDTQYF; CDR3nt: TGTGCCAGCAGCCTACGAGATACGCAGTATTTT
v_gene: TRBV9; d_gene: -; abundance: -; j_gene: TRBJ1-2; CDR3aa: CASSVDGGGYTF; CDR3nt: TGTGCCAGCAGCGTAGATGGCGGAGGCTACACCTTC
v_gene: TRBV7-3; d_gene: -; abundance: -; j_gene: TRBJ2-1; CDR3aa: CASSQSSPSYNEQFF; CDR3nt: TGTGCCAGCAGTCAGTCTTCACCTTCCTACAATGAGCAGTTCTTC
v_gene: TRBV18; d_gene: TRBD1; abundance: -; j_gene: TRBJ1-2; CDR3aa: CASSPTGQGDYGYTF; CDR3nt: TGTGCCAGCTCACCAACTGGACAGGGAGACTATGGCTACACCTTC
v_gene: TRBV7-2; d_gene: -; abundance: -; j_gene: TRBJ1-4; CDR3aa: CASSRGEGGDEKLFF; CDR3nt: TGTGCCAGCAGCCGAGGGGAAGGGGGGGATGAAAAACTGTTTTTT
v_gene: TRBV19; d_gene: -; abundance: few; j_gene: TRBJ1-5; CDR3aa: CASSLGAFNLNQPQHF; CDR3nt: TGTGCCAGTAGTCTGGGGGCATTCAACCTTAATCAGCCCCAGCATTTT
v_gene: TRBV6-7; d_gene: TRBD1; abundance: -; j_gene: TRBJ2-7; CDR3aa: CASSLGQVDEQYF; CDR3nt: TGTGCCAGCAGCCTGGGACAGGTCGACGAGCAGTACTTC
v_gene: TRBV19; d_gene: -; abundance: -; j_gene: TRBJ2-1; CDR3aa: CASEGDYRNEQFF; CDR3nt: TGTGCCTCCGAGGGAGACTACCGCAATGAGCAGTTCTTC
v_gene: TRBV9; d_gene: TRBD2; abundance: -; j_gene: TRBJ2-1; CDR3aa: CASSVALLAEGDNEQFF; CDR3nt: TGTGCCAGCAGCGTGGCCCTACTAGCGGAGGGGGACAATGAGCAGTTCTTC
v_gene: TRBV20-1; d_gene: -; abundance: -; j_gene: TRBJ1-5; CDR3aa: CSARDGQPQHF; CDR3nt: TGCAGTGCTAGAGATGGGCAACCCCAGCATTTT
v_gene: TRBV5-1; d_gene: -; abundance: -; j_gene: TRBJ2-5; CDR3aa: CASSEGPRANQETQYF; CDR3nt: TGCGCCAGCAGCGAGGGTCCGCGGGCCAACCAAGAGACCCAGTACTTC
v_gene: TRBV18; d_gene: -; abundance: -; j_gene: TRBJ1-1; CDR3aa: CAGGSDTEAFF; CDR3nt: TGTGCGGGGGGATCGGACACTGAAGCTTTCTTT
v_gene: TRBV30; d_gene: -; abundance: few; j_gene: TRBJ1-5; CDR3aa: CAWSVSGNQPQHF; CDR3nt: TGTGCCTGGAGTGTATCGGGCAATCAGCCCCAGCATTTT
v_gene: TRBV20-1; d_gene: -; abundance: -; j_gene: TRBJ1-2; CDR3aa: CSAASYGYTF; CDR3nt: TGCAGTGCGGCCTCCTATGGCTACACCTTC
v_gene: TRBV28; d_gene: -; abundance: -; j_gene: TRBJ1-2; CDR3aa: CASSLGPGKGYTF; CDR3nt: TGTGCCAGCAGTTTGGGTCCAGGGAAGGGCTACACCTTC
v_gene: TRBV5-1; d_gene: TRBD2; abundance: few; j_gene: TRBJ2-5; CDR3aa: CASSSQGGQETQYF; CDR3nt: TGCGCCAGCAGCTCCCAGGGAGGGCAAGAGACCCAGTACTTC
v_gene: TRBV10-3; d_gene: -; abundance: -; j_gene: TRBJ2-7; CDR3aa: CAIRSDSYEQYF; CDR3nt: TGTGCCATCAGATCTGATAGTTACGAGCAGTACTTC
v_gene: TRBV29-1; d_gene: TRBD2; abundance: -; j_gene: TRBJ2-7; CDR3aa: CSVGDYPTYEQYF; CDR3nt: TGCAGCGTTGGGGACTATCCTACCTACGAGCAGTACTTC
v_gene: TRBV6-1; d_gene: TRBD1; abundance: few; j_gene: TRBJ2-5; CDR3aa: CASRGTGGPETQYF; CDR3nt: TGTGCCAGCAGGGGGACAGGGGGACCAGAGACCCAGTACTTC
v_gene: TRBV27; d_gene: -; abundance: few; j_gene: TRBJ2-3; CDR3aa: CASSFGGDTQYF; CDR3nt: TGTGCCAGCAGTTTTGGAGGGGATACGCAGTATTTT
v_gene: TRBV11-2; d_gene: TRBD1; abundance: -; j_gene: TRBJ1-1; CDR3aa: CASSLGPGQGKAFF; CDR3nt: TGTGCCAGCAGCTTAGGGCCGGGACAGGGGAAGGCTTTCTTT
v_gene: TRBV4-1; d_gene: -; abundance: few; j_gene: TRBJ2-3; CDR3aa: CASSQGQPFTDTQYF; CDR3nt: TGCGCCAGCAGCCAAGGACAGCCGTTCACAGATACGCAGTATTTT
v_gene: TRBV27; d_gene: TRBD1; abundance: once; j_gene: TRBJ2-7; CDR3aa: CASSQTRTGIYEQYF; CDR3nt: TGTGCCAGCAGTCAGACCAGGACAGGGATCTACGAGCAGTACTTC
v_gene: TRBV7-3; d_gene: TRBD1; abundance: -; j_gene: TRBJ2-6; CDR3aa: CASSSTGAGANVLTF; CDR3nt: TGTGCCAGCAGCTCCACAGGGGCTGGGGCCAACGTCCTGACTTTC
v_gene: TRBV29-1; d_gene: -; abundance: few; j_gene: TRBJ2-3; CDR3aa: CSGTREAGTDTQYF; CDR3nt: TGCAGCGGCACGCGCGAGGCCGGCACAGATACGCAGTATTTT
v_gene: TRBV28; d_gene: -; abundance: -; j_gene: TRBJ2-2; CDR3aa: CASRTTGTPNTGELFF; CDR3nt: TGTGCCAGCAGAACAACCGGGACACCAAACACCGGGGAGCTGTTTTTT
v_gene: TRBV4-2; d_gene: TRBD2; abundance: few; j_gene: TRBJ2-1; CDR3aa: CASSQESSGGPYNEQFF; CDR3nt: TGTGCCAGCAGCCAAGAATCCAGCGGGGGACCATACAATGAGCAGTTCTTC
v_gene: TRBV28; d_gene: -; abundance: few; j_gene: TRBJ2-7; CDR3aa: CASTQGQRYEQYF; CDR3nt: TGTGCCAGCACCCAGGGTCAGAGATACGAGCAGTACTTC
v_gene: TRBV4-1; d_gene: -; abundance: -; j_gene: TRBJ1-1; CDR3aa: CASLAGGGKNTEAFF; CDR3nt: TGCGCCAGCCTAGCCGGGGGAGGGAAGAACACTGAAGCTTTCTTT
v_gene: TRBV7-9; d_gene: -; abundance: -; j_gene: TRBJ2-5; CDR3aa: CASTAVETQYF; CDR3nt: TGTGCCAGCACCGCAGTAGAGACCCAGTACTTC
v_gene: TRBV25-1; d_gene: -; abundance: -; j_gene: TRBJ2-3; CDR3aa: CASSESRGTQYF; CDR3nt: TGTGCCAGCAGTGAATCCAGGGGTACGCAGTATTTT
v_gene: TRBV28; d_gene: TRBD1; abundance: few; j_gene: TRBJ1-2; CDR3aa: CASSSGQGEGYTF; CDR3nt: TGTGCCAGCAGCTCCGGACAGGGCGAGGGCTACACCTTC
v_gene: TRBV30; d_gene: TRBD1; abundance: -; j_gene: TRBJ2-7; CDR3aa: CAWSVTGDYEQYF; CDR3nt: TGTGCCTGGAGTGTAACAGGGGACTACGAGCAGTACTTC
v_gene: TRBV18; d_gene: TRBD1; abundance: -; j_gene: TRBJ2-7; CDR3aa: CASSSTGKAYEQYF; CDR3nt: TGTGCCAGCTCTTCGACAGGGAAGGCCTACGAGCAGTACTTC
v_gene: TRBV28; d_gene: TRBD1; abundance: few; j_gene: TRBJ1-2; CDR3aa: CASILRAGTGYGYTF; CDR3nt: TGTGCCAGCATCCTCCGGGCTGGGACAGGCTATGGCTACACCTTC
v_gene: TRBV7-3; d_gene: TRBD1; abundance: few; j_gene: TRBJ1-5; CDR3aa: CASSTDRDQPQHF; CDR3nt: TGTGCCAGCAGCACTGACAGGGATCAGCCCCAGCATTTT
v_gene: TRBV7-8; d_gene: -; abundance: -; j_gene: TRBJ1-1; CDR3aa: CASSITSVNTEAFF; CDR3nt: TGTGCCAGCAGCATTACCTCAGTGAACACTGAAGCTTTCTTT